These 5 T cell receptor beta chains came from one sample sequenced in a study of T cell clones after liver transplantation. The protocol was immunoSEQ multiplex PCR, while the TCRdb copy is restricted to in-frame clones and leaves out a portion. This sample carries about 15,000 clones, less than 85% of them seen once, and the ten largest clones take about 30%. Sequenced material: CD8+ T cells from blood, taken around 44 months after liver transplant. The receptors originated from a human patient who received a liver transplant. Some T cells may trace back to the graft donor.

The rearrangement uses TRBV15 and TRBJ1-5; TRBD1 might be the D (6 bases). CDR3 length: 14 residues. With 10 bases removed from V and 2 bases from J, the gap between germline ends came to 15 bases. CDR1 is LNHNV, CDR2 YYDKDF, per germline (reference sequence). The CDR3 bases are TGTGCCAGCCGGGGGGCGCTGGGCAATCAGCCCCAGCATTTT. Translation gives CASRGALGNQPQHF.

The gene calls are TRBV7-7 and TRBJ2-5, with 11 bases fitting TRBD1. J was trimmed by 5 bases and V by 5 bases; bases with no gene match: 4. The V gene's germline CDR1 is SSHAT and CDR2 FNYEAQ (reference sequence). The CDR3 has 14 residues. The CDR3 here is CASSRTGGRETQYF. CDR3 in DNA: TGTGCCAGCAGCCGGACAGGGGGCCGGGAGACCCAGTACTTC.

CDR3 coding DNA: TGTGCCAGCAGTTGGTATAAGGGGGCATACGAGCAGTACTTC. Translated: CASSWYKGAYEQYF. The chain employs TRBV28 and TRBJ2-7, with 7 bases fitting TRBD1. The CDR3 totals 14 residues. In germline, CDR1 is MDHEN, CDR2 SYDVKM. V gave up 4 bases and J gave up 4 bases; unmatched junction bases: 7.

The chain combines TRBV28 with TRBJ2-3; D tentatively reads TRBD1 or TRBD2 (5 bases each). This CDR3 has 15 residues. With 3 bases removed from V and 5 bases from J, the gap between germline ends came to 15 bases. In germline, CDR1 is MDHEN, CDR2 SYDVKM. This CDR3 reads CASSLTNEGRDTQYF. The CDR3 DNA reads TGTGCCAGCAGTTTGACCAATGAGGGGAGAGATACGCAGTATTTT.

This sequence joins TRBV27 and TRBJ2-3, with D tentatively TRBD1 (6 bases). Per germline, CDR1 MNHEY and CDR2 SMNVEV (reference sequence). Trimming removed 4 bases at V and 1 base at J, with 12 bases between. The CDR3 is 15 amino acids. CDR3 region: CASSSNPGGTDTQYF. CDR3 in DNA: TGTGCCAGCAGTTCTAATCCAGGGGGCACAGATACGCAGTATTTT.